This T cell receptor (beta chain) was identified during a study of spatial heterogeneity in lung cancer. Study information: Around 70 TRACERx patients with early, untreated non-small cell lung cancer donated samples. Alpha-chain sequences were detected in numbers that were consistently lower than beta-chain sequences. Study outcomes and limitations: Follow-up blood showed ubiquitous expanded tumor TCRs less than blood at resection did.

Regarding time point: blood at routine non-recurrence follow-up after resection. In each case, whole RNA from tumor, nontumor lung or frozen PBMC was sequenced unsorted. This clonotype was counted many times. Its cognate antigen is unknown. One junction end disagrees with the germline gene, perhaps due to a read error. In the library, each TCR cDNA molecule bore its own unique molecular identifier. TCRdb called the 5' RACE reads again in MiXCR, with one record for every CDR3 protein. Seen here are about 120,000 distinct CDR3 sequences, 12% observed once, and the top ten hold roughly 15%. The source was PBMCs, collected at follow-up. The receptor's source is a male donor with early-stage non-small cell lung cancer.

The CDR3 DNA sequence: TGTGCCAGCAGCTTGGGATCCCTCCCAACAGGGGATTTC. It codes for CASSLGSLPTGDF. The rearrangement links TRBV5-5 to TRBJ2-7; the match to TRBD1 covers 7 bases. This CDR3 is 13 amino acids long. Germline V gene lookup returns CDR1 SGHKS and CDR2 YYEKEE (reference sequence).